The 29 T cell receptor beta chains below come from one sample, sequenced in a study of T-cell reconstitution after alpha-beta-depleted transplantation in children. Preparation of the TCRbeta library used unique molecular identifiers. MiXCR, run by TCRdb on the PCR reads, gives a single entry per CDR3 protein. The sample lists about 580,000 distinct CDR3 sequences; 20% to 25% were seen once. The sample here was PBMCs, mostly from graft donor cells, taken 360 days after TCRalphabeta/CD19-depleted stem cell transplant. Receptor source: a boy under two years old who had a stem cell transplant for acute myeloid leukemia, so the T cells may come from the graft donor.

Comments on this clonotype: A clone one base away is much larger, so this may be a read error. The chain joins TRBV3-1 to TRBJ2-3; D remains unclear. The CDR3 is made up of 15 amino acids. Deletions cut 3 bases from V and 8 bases from J, with 18 bases between. Looked up from germline, CDR1 is LGHDT and CDR2 is YNNKEL (reference sequence). In DNA, the CDR3 is TGTGCCAGCAGCCAGGCTGGGATACATGGAGCTACGCAGTATTTT. Translated, it gives CASSQAGIHGATQYF.

V and J are TRBV6-2 or TRBV6-3 and TRBJ2-7; D unresolved. V lost 5 bases and J 3 bases, leaving 8 bases between the germline ends. CDR3 length: 12 amino acids. Per the germline V gene, CDR1 is MNHEY and CDR2 is SVGEGT. This chain's CDR3 is CASSRLVYEQYF. The CDR3, as DNA: TGTGCCAGCAGTCGACTGGTCTACGAGCAGTACTTC.

As concerns this clonotype: The junction shows a germline mismatch at one end, possibly a read error. The chain carries TRBV20-1 and TRBJ2-5; 9 bases agree with TRBD2. The germline V gene has CDR1 DFQATT and CDR2 SNEGSKA (reference sequence). This CDR3 spans 15 amino acids. The chain's CDR3 is CCASLWRGGQETQYF. DNA of the CDR3: TGCTGTGCTAGTCTCTGGCGGGGGGGCCAAGAGACCCAGTACTTC.

This clonotype was found many times. The chain links TRBV20-1 to TRBJ1-4; weak D call: TRBD1 (5 bases). The germline V gene encodes CDR1 DFQATT and CDR2 SNEGSKA (reference sequence). V was pared by 1 base and J by 4 bases, with 10 bases between. This CDR3 contains 14 residues. The CDR3 bases are TGCAGTGCTAGAGGGGGGAAGTTTAATGAAAAACTGTTTTTT. It is translated as CSARGGKFNEKLFF.

The chain combines TRBV25-1 with TRBJ2-1, with 7 nucleotides matching TRBD2. CDR1 MGHDK and CDR2 SYGVNS come from the germline V gene. The CDR3 is made up of 14 amino acids. Germline trimming cut 4 bases from V and 2 bases from J; bases unmatched to any gene: 2. This CDR3 reads CASSGGGAYNEQFF. The CDR3 DNA reads TGTGCCAGCAGTGGGGGGGGTGCCTACAATGAGCAGTTCTTC.

This clonotype has just a few counts. The chain joins TRBV20-1 to TRBJ2-2; D tentatively reads TRBD1 or TRBD2 (5 bases each). The ends were cut back, 0 bases at V and 1 base at J, with 12 bases in the middle. Looked up from germline, CDR1 is DFQATT and CDR2 is SNEGSKA (reference sequence). The CDR3 is 16 amino acids. Here the CDR3 reads CSARDPGPGNTGELFF. CDR3 DNA: TGCAGTGCTAGAGATCCGGGACCGGGGAACACCGGGGAGCTGTTTTTT.

The chain is built from TRBV11-2 and TRBJ2-7, with D unclear. The CDR3 totals 16 residues. Trimming shortened V by 1 base and J by 0 bases, and 13 bases separated the two germline ends. The germline V gene has CDR1 SGHAT and CDR2 FQNNGV. The CDR3 DNA reads TGTGCCAGCAGCTTAGGCACCAAGGTTCTCTCCTACGAGCAGTACGTC. Protein sequence: CASSLGTKVLSYEQYV.

This clonotype was seen repeatedly, ten times or more. The chain couples TRBV20-1 to TRBJ1-1; weak D call: TRBD1 (6 bases). Germline values: CDR1 DFQATT, CDR2 SNEGSKA (reference sequence). This CDR3 region has 19 residues. Trimming removed 0 bases from V and 1 base from J, with 24 bases in between. The CDR3 bases are TGCAGTGCTAGAGATGACGCGGACAGAGGATATGGGGGGAACACTGAAGCTTTCTTT. Its translation is CSARDDADRGYGGNTEAFF.

The rearrangement joins TRBV28 to TRBJ1-2; D not resolved. The CDR3 covers 15 residues. Germline values: CDR1 MDHEN, CDR2 SYDVKM. V lost 7 bases to trimming and J lost 1 base, with 16 bases between them. The CDR3 here is CASKGEVAGNYGYTF. CDR3 sequence (DNA): TGTGCCAGCAAAGGCGAAGTGGCTGGTAACTATGGCTACACCTTC.

As regards this clonotype: An end of the junction differs from the germline gene, which may be a read error. The chain combines TRBV7-2 with TRBJ1-1, with D unresolved. This CDR3 has 16 residues. The germline CDR1 and CDR2 sequences are SGHTA and FQGNSA. In nucleotides, the CDR3 is TGTGCCAGCAGCCTAGCGCTCCCATCCATGAACACTGAAGCTTTCTTT. Translating gives CASSLALPSMNTEAFF.

This clonotype was seen only a few times. The rearrangement links TRBV20-1 to TRBJ2-1; D uncertain. The CDR3 runs to 14 residues. The germline V gene encodes CDR1 DFQATT and CDR2 SNEGSKA (reference sequence). With 3 bases removed from V and 4 bases from J, the gap between germline ends came to 13 bases. The CDR3 DNA is TGCAGTGCTAGGGGCGCGCCAGTTTACAATGAGCAGTTCTTC. Translation: CSARGAPVYNEQFF.

This clonotype is a singleton in its sample. The V call is TRBV5-1, the J call TRBJ2-1; 9 positions match TRBD2. The CDR3 consists of 15 residues. Germline assignment: CDR1 SGHRS and CDR2 YFSETQ. J lost 5 bases, V lost 3 bases, and 6 bases had no gene match. The CDR3 nucleotides read TGCGCCAGCAGCTCCGGGACTAGCCTCGACAATGAGCAGTTCTTC. Translating gives CASSSGTSLDNEQFF. The variable domain in full, completed from reference TRBV5-1 and TRBJ2-1, reads KAGVTQTPRYLIKTRGQQVTLSCSPISGHRSVSWYQQTPGQGLQFLFEYFSETQRNKGNFPGRFSGRQFSNSRSEMNVSTLELGDSALYLCASSSGTSLDNEQFFGPGTRLTVL.

The chain combines TRBV15 with TRBJ1-6; possible D gene TRBD1, 6 bases. Trimming left V 0 bases short and J 13 bases short, with 16 bases between. Germline CDR1 LNHNV, CDR2 YYDKDF (reference sequence). There are 15 residues in the CDR3. The CDR3 sequence: CATSRDGDKGPPLHF. CDR3 coding DNA: TGTGCCACCAGCAGAGATGGGGACAAAGGGCCCCCCCTCCACTTT.

This clonotype was found many times. The chain joins TRBV5-1 to TRBJ1-1, with 9 nucleotides matching TRBD1. Germline V gene lookup returns CDR1 SGHRS and CDR2 YFSETQ. Trimming at V came to 1 base and at J to 0 bases, leaving 1 base not matched to a gene. This CDR3 region has 15 residues. Here the CDR3 reads CASSLRTGVNTEAFF. CDR3 coding DNA: TGCGCCAGCAGCTTGCGGACAGGGGTGAACACTGAAGCTTTCTTT.

This clonotype was counted only a few times. The chain employs TRBV5-1 and TRBJ2-3; tentatively, D is TRBD1 (6 bases). The CDR3 extends over 11 amino acids. The V end lost 3 bases, the J end lost 14 bases, and 13 bases lay between the germline ends. The germline gives CDR1 SGHRS, CDR2 YFSETQ. CDR3 region: CASSSDRRLYF. CDR3 in DNA: TGCGCCAGCAGCTCCGACAGGCGGCTGTATTTT.

The gene calls are TRBV5-6 and TRBJ2-5; D may match TRBD1 or TRBD2 (5 bases each). The germline CDR1 and CDR2 sequences are SGHDT and YYEEEE. V was cut by 0 bases and J by 3 bases, with 9 bases left in between. The CDR3 sequence is 14 residues long. The CDR3 here is CASSLGDLKETQYF. The CDR3 DNA reads TGTGCCAGCAGCTTGGGGGACCTTAAAGAGACCCAGTACTTC. The whole variable domain, remainder taken from reference TRBV5-6 and TRBJ2-5, is DAGVTQSPTHLIKTRGQQVTLRCSPKSGHDTVSWYQQALGQGPQFIFQYYEEEERQRGNFPDRFSGHQFPNYSSELNVNALLLGDSALYLCASSLGDLKETQYFGPGTRLLVL.

This clonotype has just a few counts. The chain couples TRBV2 to TRBJ2-7, with TRBD2 identical over 9 bases. This CDR3 contains 14 residues. Germline V gene lookup returns CDR1 SNHLY and CDR2 FYNNEI. V shed 8 bases and J 1 base; nucleotides not matched to a gene: 6. CDR3 in amino acids: CASSAGGRSYEQYV. Here the CDR3 DNA reads TGTGCCAGCTCAGCGGGGGGACGTTCCTACGAGCAGTACGTC.

The chain links TRBV7-2 to TRBJ2-7; D unresolved. The CDR3 runs to 16 residues. CDR1 is SGHTA, CDR2 FQGNSA, per germline. V lost 1 base and J lost 2, with 15 bases in between. DNA for the CDR3: TGTGCCAGCAGCTTAGAGCCAGCCATTAAGACCTACGAGCAGTACTTC. This encodes CASSLEPAIKTYEQYF.

This clonotype came up a few times. V gene TRBV12-3 or TRBV12-4 combines with J gene TRBJ2-2, with D perhaps TRBD1 (6 bases). V gave up 2 bases and J gave up 5 bases, with 18 bases separating them. This CDR3 spans 17 amino acids. The CDR3: CASSLSSWTETTGELFF. In nucleotides, the CDR3 is TGTGCCAGCAGTTTAAGTAGTTGGACAGAAACAACCGGGGAGCTGTTTTTT.

In its sample, this clonotype was seen a few times. V usage is TRBV6-5 and J usage is TRBJ2-3; D gene uncertain. Germline lookup yields CDR1 MNHEY and CDR2 SVGAGI. The V and J ends lost 2 bases and 1 base respectively, with 10 bases between them. This CDR3 contains 15 residues. In nucleotides, the CDR3 is TGTGCCAGCAGTTACGGAAAACCAGGCACAGATACGCAGTATTTT. It yields the protein CASSYGKPGTDTQYF.

The chain uses TRBV12-3 or TRBV12-4 and TRBJ2-7; a weak D match, TRBD1 (5 bases). The CDR3 is 14 amino acids. Between the trimmed V and J ends, which lost 6 bases and 2 bases, there was a span of 14 bases. CDR3 amino acids: CASSRQGLPYEQYF. Written as DNA, the CDR3 is TGTGCCAGCAGCCGTCAGGGCCTCCCCTACGAGCAGTACTTC.

J is TRBJ2-1 and V is TRBV2; 8 bases line up with TRBD1. The CDR3 length is 16 residues. The V segment lost 9 bases and the J segment 6 bases; nucleotides outside the gene matches: 16. Germline CDR1 SNHLY, CDR2 FYNNEI. CDR3 residues: CARGKGDRILLNEQFF. The CDR3 nucleotides are TGTGCCAGGGGGAAGGGGGACAGGATATTACTCAATGAGCAGTTCTTC. The variable domain in full, completed from reference TRBV2 and TRBJ2-1, reads EPEVTQTPSHQVTQMGQEVILRCVPISNHLYFYWYRQILGQKVEFLVSFYNNEISEKSEIFDDQFSVERPDGSNFTLKIRSTKLEDSAMYFCARGKGDRILLNEQFFGPGTRLTVL.

A few counts support this clonotype. The chain has TRBV4-2 and TRBJ1-2; unclear D gene. The CDR3 spans 16 residues. The V end lost 0 bases, the J end lost 1 base, and 12 bases lay between the germline ends. Germline V gives CDR1 LGHNA, CDR2 YNFKEQ. This CDR3 is CASSQDVGGLNYGYTF. The CDR3 DNA sequence: TGTGCCAGCAGCCAAGATGTCGGCGGACTTAACTATGGCTACACCTTC.

This clonotype was recorded a few times. The V gene is TRBV4-3, the J gene TRBJ2-1; tentatively, D is TRBD1 (5 bases). Germline assignment: CDR1 LGHNA and CDR2 YSLEER. V gave up 1 base and J gave up 0 bases, with 10 bases separating them. The CDR3 sequence is 16 residues long. This chain's CDR3 is CASSQADTPSYNEQFF. Here the CDR3 DNA reads TGCGCCAGCAGCCAAGCGGACACCCCCTCCTACAATGAGCAGTTCTTC.

The genes are TRBV12-3 or TRBV12-4 and TRBJ2-1; 9 bases align to TRBD2. There are 16 residues in the CDR3. Trimming took 6 bases from V and 5 from J; bases not matched to a gene: 11. CDR3 in amino acids: CASSQNGLAGDNEQFF. The DNA for the CDR3 is TGTGCCAGCAGCCAAAATGGATTAGCGGGGGACAATGAGCAGTTCTTC.

This clonotype was found many times. The V call is TRBV7-8, the J call TRBJ2-3; D ambiguous. The V gene's germline CDR1 is SGHVS and CDR2 FQNEAQ. V lost 1 base, J lost 2 bases, and 13 bases lay in between. The CDR3 has 16 amino acids. The chain's CDR3 is CASSLEGYGYTDTQYF. CDR3 in DNA: TGTGCCAGCAGCTTAGAAGGGTACGGATACACAGATACGCAGTATTTT.

There are many counts of this clonotype. The V and J genes are TRBV29-1 and TRBJ1-1; D not certain. The germline CDR1 and CDR2 sequences are SQVTM and ANQGSEA. CDR3 length: 15 residues. Trimming left V 4 bases short and J 3 bases short, with 18 bases between. The CDR3 nucleotides are TGCAGCGTTGCCCCTCGTGCTAACGGGGACACTGAAGCTTTCTTT. Protein sequence: CSVAPRANGDTEAFF.

The V call is TRBV27, the J call TRBJ2-7, with D uncertain. Trimming took off 5 bases at V and 7 bases at J, with 15 bases between the two ends. Germline V gene data show CDR1 as MNHEY and CDR2 as SMNVEV (reference sequence). This CDR3 comprises 13 residues. The CDR3 here is CASSPLGPGEQYF. Here the CDR3 DNA reads TGTGCCAGCAGTCCCTTGGGCCCAGGAGAGCAGTACTTC.

J is TRBJ2-1 and V is TRBV29-1; D gene ambiguous. CDR1 and CDR2 (germline): SQVTM, ANQGSEA. The CDR3 is 12 amino acids. In DNA form, the CDR3 reads TGCGCGATGCGTCCAATTTATGGTGAGCAGTTCTTC. Translated, it gives CAMRPIYGEQFF.